This TCR beta chain was profiled in a study of T cells expressing NK-cell markers. Reprocessing the 5' RACE reads, TCRdb reports a single entry for every CDR3 protein and omits DNA. In all, the sample yields roughly 420,000 distinct CDR3 sequences. Looked up from germline, CDR1 is GTSNPN and CDR2 is SVGIG (reference sequence). CDR3 length: 12 residues. Material for sequencing was blood T cells: a sorted CD56 or NKG2C T cell subset, CD4+ or CD8+ T cells, or bulk PBMC T cells (not recorded which). The TCR originated in a woman aged 18 to 75 in good health. V and J are TRBV30 and TRBJ2-1. CDR3 sequence reads: CAWSVLTDEQFF.